This T cell receptor beta chain originates from a study of glioma-infiltrating T cells. Study outcomes and limitations: Tissue-blood divergence was below expectation in non-neoplastic patients, above in gliomas. Tissue and blood shared very few CDR3 sequences.

CDR1 and CDR2 from the germline V gene are SGHAT and FQDESV (reference sequence). Trimming left V 5 bases short and J 1 base short, with 9 bases between. The CDR3 is made up of 15 amino acids. Using RNA template, CDR3s of TCR alpha and beta were amplified with iRepertoire arm-PCR. Tissue mRNA or PBMC total RNA, roughly 85-450 ng, went into one-step reverse transcription and amplification. TCRdb re-called the multiplex PCR reads with MiXCR, one entry per CDR3 protein. The sample contains under 200,000 distinct CDR3 sequences, around 40% of which appear only once. About this clonotype itself: Its antigen is unidentified.

The sample taken for sequencing was glioma tissue, nonneoplastic brain tissue, or PBMCs (not recorded which). The gene calls are TRBV11-1 and TRBJ2-6; D call uncertain. The clonotype comes from a human donor with low-grade glioma or glioblastoma, undergoing nonglioma brain surgery, or in good health (not recorded which). The CDR3 region has the DNA TGTGCCAGCAGCCTAGGCCTATCTGGGGCCAACGTCCTGACTTTC. Protein product: CASSLGLSGANVLTF.